The clone carrying this T cell receptor beta chain was seen at least ten times. The entry originates in a study of T cells in Graves' hyperthyroidism and ophthalmopathy. TCR beta CDR3 region amplification was performed from RNA transcripts. TCR CDR3 underwent first-round RT-PCR with the HTBI primer set. TCRdb passed the multiplex PCR reads through MiXCR, listing each CDR3 protein once. Of hundreds of thousands of distinct CDR3 sequences detected, roughly 14% appear once; the ten largest clones hold 5.5% to 7.5%. The CDR3 has 14 residues. Trimming removed 7 bases from V and 8 bases from J; junction bases left unmatched: 8. Exclusion of patients followed from uncontrolled infection, other autoimmune disease, pregnancy or lactation.

The TCR was taken from a young woman with Graves' hyperthyroidism that later progressed to Graves' ophthalmopathy. The sequenced material came from blood. The rearrangement joins TRBV12-3 or TRBV12-4 to TRBJ1-2, with 12 positions matching TRBD1. As DNA, the CDR3 is TGTGCCAGCACTAGGGGACAGGGGGCGCGGGGCTACACCTTC. Protein sequence: CASTRGQGARGYTF.